Given below is one TCR beta chain in context. Its antigen is not known. Germline V gene lookup returns CDR1 SGHRS and CDR2 YFSETQ. This CDR3 has 15 amino acids. Generation of TCR beta cDNA was performed by 5'RACE template switching incorporating UMIs. From the 5' RACE reads, TCRdb lists one entry per CDR3 protein and no DNA. The listing contains about 370,000 distinct CDR3 sequences. The data stem from a study of T cells expressing NK-cell markers. Study-wide results and limits: The leading position in the CD3+CD56-NKG2C+ fraction of a few donors also went to these clonotypes. Roughly 6 donors showed dominant NKG2C+ clonotypes comprising about 1.0-8% of their CD8+ T cells. Evidence did not settle whether expanded NKG2C+ T cell clones targeted HCMV.

This sequence originates from a woman aged 50 to 65 in good health. Specimen: blood T cells: a sorted CD56 or NKG2C T cell subset, CD4+ or CD8+ T cells, or bulk PBMC T cells (not recorded which). This chain connects TRBV5-1 to TRBJ2-3. The chain's CDR3 is CASSLTGYRTDTQYF.